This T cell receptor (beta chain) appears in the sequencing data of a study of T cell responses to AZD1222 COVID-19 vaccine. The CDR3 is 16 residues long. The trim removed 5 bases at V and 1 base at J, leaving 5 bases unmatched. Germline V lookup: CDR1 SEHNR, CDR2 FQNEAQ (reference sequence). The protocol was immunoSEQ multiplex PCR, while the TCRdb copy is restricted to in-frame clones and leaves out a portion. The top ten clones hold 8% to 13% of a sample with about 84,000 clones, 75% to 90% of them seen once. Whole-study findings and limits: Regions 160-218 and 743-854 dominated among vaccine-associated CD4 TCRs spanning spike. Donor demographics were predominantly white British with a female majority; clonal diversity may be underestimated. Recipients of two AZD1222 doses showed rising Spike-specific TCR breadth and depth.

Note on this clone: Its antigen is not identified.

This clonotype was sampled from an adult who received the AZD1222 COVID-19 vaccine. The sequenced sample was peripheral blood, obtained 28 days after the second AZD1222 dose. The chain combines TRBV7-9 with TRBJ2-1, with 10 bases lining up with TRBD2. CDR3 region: CASSPLAGVSYNEQFF. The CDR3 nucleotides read TGTGCCAGCAGCCCCCTAGCGGGGGTATCCTACAATGAGCAGTTCTTC.